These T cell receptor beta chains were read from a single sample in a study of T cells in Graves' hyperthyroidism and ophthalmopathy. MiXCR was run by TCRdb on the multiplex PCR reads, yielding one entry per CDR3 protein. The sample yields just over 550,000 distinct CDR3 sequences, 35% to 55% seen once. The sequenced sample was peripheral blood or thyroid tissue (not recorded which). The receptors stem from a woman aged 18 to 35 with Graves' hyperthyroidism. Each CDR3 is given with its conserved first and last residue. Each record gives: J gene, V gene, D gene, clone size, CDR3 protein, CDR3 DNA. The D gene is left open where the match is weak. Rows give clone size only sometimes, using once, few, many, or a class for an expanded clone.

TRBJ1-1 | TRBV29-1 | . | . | CSAGATNTEAFF | TGCAGCGCGGGGGCAACGAACACTGAAGCTTTCTTT
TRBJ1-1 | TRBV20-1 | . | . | CSARPVMNTEAFF | TGCAGTGCTAGACCCGTTATGAACACTGAAGCTTTCTTT
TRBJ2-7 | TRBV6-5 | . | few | CASSSSTDEQYF | TGTGCCAGCAGTTCTAGCACGGACGAGCAGTACTTC
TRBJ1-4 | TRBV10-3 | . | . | CASNTNEKLFF | TGTGCCAGCAATACTAATGAAAAACTGTTTTTT
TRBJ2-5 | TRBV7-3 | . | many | CASSGNREETQYF | TGTGCCAGCAGCGGGAACAGAGAAGAGACCCAGTACTTC
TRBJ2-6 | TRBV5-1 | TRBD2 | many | CASRREGLSGANVLTF | TGCGCCAGCAGACGGGAGGGCCTCTCTGGGGCCAACGTCCTGACTTTC
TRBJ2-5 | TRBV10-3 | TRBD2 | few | CASSQESGRSLYQETQYF | TGTGCCAGCAGCCAAGAAAGCGGGAGGTCCCTGTACCAAGAGACCCAGTACTTC
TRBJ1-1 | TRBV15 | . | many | CATSSRGDTEAFF | TGTGCCACCAGCAGTCGAGGGGACACTGAAGCTTTCTTT
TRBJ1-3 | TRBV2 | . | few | CASRWSDTIYF | TGTGCCAGCAGGTGGTCGGACACCATATATTTT
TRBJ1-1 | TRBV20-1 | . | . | CSAPRQNTEAFF | TGCAGTGCCCCAAGACAGAACACTGAAGCTTTCTTT
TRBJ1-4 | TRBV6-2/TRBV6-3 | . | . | CASSYSMGWNEKLFF | TGTGCCAGCAGTTACTCGATGGGGTGGAATGAAAAACTGTTTTTT
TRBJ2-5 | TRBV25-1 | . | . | CASSPEGRTQETQYF | TGTGCCAGCAGCCCCGAGGGGCGAACCCAAGAGACCCAGTACTTC
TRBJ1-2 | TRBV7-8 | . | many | CASSSENYGYTF | TGTGCCAGCAGCTCCGAAAACTATGGCTACACCTTC
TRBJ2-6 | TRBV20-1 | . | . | CSARVGTGANVLTF | TGCAGTGCTAGAGTAGGGACTGGGGCCAACGTCCTGACTTTC
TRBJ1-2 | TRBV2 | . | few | CASSAGRGGADYGYTF | TGTGCCAGCAGCGCGGGGAGGGGGGGCGCGGACTATGGCTACACCTTC
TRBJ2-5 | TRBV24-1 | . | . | CATSDLGGIVGETQYF | TGTGCCACCAGTGATTTGGGCGGGATTGTAGGGGAGACCCAGTACTTC
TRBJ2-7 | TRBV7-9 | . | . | CASSLALGVWYEQYF | TGTGCCAGCAGCTTAGCGCTTGGGGTGTGGTACGAGCAGTACTTC
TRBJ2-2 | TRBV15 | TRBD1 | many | CATSRGDRNTGELFF | TGTGCCACCAGCAGAGGGGACAGGAACACCGGGGAGCTGTTTTTT
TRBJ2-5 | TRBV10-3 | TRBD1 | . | CAIPTGEETQYF | TGTGCCATACCGACAGGGGAAGAGACCCAGTACTTC
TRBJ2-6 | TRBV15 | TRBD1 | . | CATSLGQGSGANVLTF | TGTGCCACCAGCCTTGGACAGGGCTCTGGGGCCAACGTCCTGACTTTC
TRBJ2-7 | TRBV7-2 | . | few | CASSVSGGMRVYEQYF | TGTGCCAGCAGCGTGAGTGGGGGCATGAGAGTCTACGAGCAGTACTTC
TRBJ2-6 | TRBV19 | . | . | CASSLLVGSGANVLTF | TGCGCCAGCAGCTTGTTGGTCGGCTCTGGGGCCAACGTCCTGACTTTC
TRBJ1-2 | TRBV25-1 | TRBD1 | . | CASSGDRDTGYTF | TGTGCCAGCAGTGGAGACAGGGATACTGGCTACACCTTC
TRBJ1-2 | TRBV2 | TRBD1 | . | CASSLKGTAYGYTF | TGTGCCAGCAGCTTAAAGGGGACAGCCTATGGCTACACCTTC
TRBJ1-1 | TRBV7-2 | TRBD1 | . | CASSSRQGADTEAFF | TGTGCCAGCAGTTCCCGACAGGGCGCGGATACTGAAGCTTTCTTT
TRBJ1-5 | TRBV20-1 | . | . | CSAPAVGSNQPQHF | TGCAGTGCTCCGGCGGTAGGGAGCAATCAGCCCCAGCATTTT